These 2 T cell receptor beta chains originate from one sample sequenced in a study of early T cells in non-severe SARS-CoV-2 infection. TCRdb re-called the 5' RACE reads with MiXCR, one entry per CDR3 protein. The repertoire holds 80,000 to 100,000 distinct CDR3 sequences, with approximately 10% as singletons. Source: whole blood, taken at baseline. The receptor source for this set is an adult who was a healthcare worker with PCR-confirmed SARS-CoV-2 infection or an uninfected control (not recorded which).

The table lists this clonotype with many counts. The V gene is TRBV11-2, the J gene TRBJ1-2, with TRBD1 matching 8 bases. CDR1 and CDR2 (germline): SGHAT, FQNNGV. Trimming took 5 bases from V and 0 from J; bases not matched to a gene: 5. The CDR3 length is 15 residues. The CDR3 nucleotides read TGTGCCAGCAGCCTGGACAGGGCCTCTAACTATGGCTACACCTTC. Encoded protein: CASSLDRASNYGYTF.

Details on this clonotype: The CDR3 ends on some other residue instead of the conserved phenylalanine or tryptophan, so this is likely a read error. V gene TRBV10-1 combines with J gene TRBJ2-1, with 12 bases fitting TRBD2. CDR3 length: 15 residues. CDR1 is WNHNN, CDR2 SYGVQD, per germline (reference sequence). After removal of 6 bases from V and 6 bases from J, the junction contained 6 bases not matched to a gene. This CDR3 is CASSLASGGANEQFS. CDR3 coding DNA: TGCGCCAGCAGCCTTGCTAGCGGGGGGGCCAATGAGCAGTTCTCC.